These T cell receptor beta chains were read from a single sample in a study of cytotoxic CD8 clonotypes in ibrutinib-treated CLL. Using immunoSEQ multiplex PCR, the repertoire was profiled, and TCRdb retains in-frame clones only, with some absent. The data contain about 50,000 clones, roughly 63% of them singletons. The material sequenced was PBMCs, taken after 24 months of ibrutinib treatment. These receptors originate from a human donor with chronic lymphocytic leukemia. Both conserved end residues are part of each CDR3. A D gene is named only where the DNA matches it firmly. Clone sizes are given selectively: once, few, many, or a class where the clone is expanded.

.	.	TRBJ2-7	TRBV11-2	CASSTGGGYEQYF	TGTGCCAGCAGCACCGGAGGCGGATACGAGCAGTACTTC
.	.	TRBJ1-5	TRBV10-3	CATTPGTDSNQPQHF	TGTGCCACCACCCCAGGGACTGATAGCAATCAGCCCCAGCATTTT
.	few	TRBJ2-7	TRBV2	CASSEGGIQQYF	TGTGCCAGCAGTGAAGGTGGCATCCAGCAGTACTTC
.	.	TRBJ2-5	TRBV23-1	CASSQSERSQYF	TGCGCCAGCAGTCAATCGGAGCGGAGCCAGTACTTC
.	.	TRBJ1-6	TRBV28	CASSGWGGDGSPLHF	TGTGCCAGCAGTGGATGGGGGGGCGACGGGTCACCCCTCCACTTT
.	.	TRBJ2-5	TRBV19	CASSSKRGGETQYF	TGTGCCAGTAGTAGCAAACGCGGAGGGGAGACCCAGTACTTC
.	few	TRBJ2-6	TRBV7-6	CASSLGGTGANVLTF	TGTGCCAGCAGCTTAGGTGGGACTGGGGCCAACGTCCTGACTTTC
TRBD1	few	TRBJ1-1	TRBV5-3	CASSPGTASDEAFF	TGTGCCAGCAGCCCCGGGACAGCGTCTGATGAAGCTTTCTTT
.	many	TRBJ1-6	TRBV27	CASSSPAINSPLHF	TGTGCCAGCAGTTCACCAGCTATTAATTCACCCCTCCACTTT
.	.	TRBJ1-2	TRBV7-2	CASRGRQDYGYTF	TGTGCCAGCAGGGGCCGTCAGGACTATGGCTACACCTTC
.	.	TRBJ1-5	TRBV7-9	CASSFASGGNQPQHF	TGTGCCAGCAGCTTTGCCTCAGGGGGCAATCAGCCCCAGCATTTT
.	.	TRBJ1-2	TRBV2	CASRAYRGENYGYTF	TGTGCCAGCAGGGCCTATCGGGGGGAGAACTATGGCTACACCTTC
.	.	TRBJ2-5	TRBV12-5	CASGLRETQYF	TGTGCTAGTGGTTTGAGGGAGACCCAGTACTTC
.	few	TRBJ2-7	TRBV2	CASSPGTGEGYEQYF	TGCGCCAGCAGCCCGGGGACGGGGGAAGGATACGAGCAGTACTTC
TRBD2	many	TRBJ2-1	TRBV29-1	CSVEVLAGALLEQFF	TGCAGCGTTGAAGTATTAGCGGGGGCCCTCCTGGAGCAGTTCTTC
.	.	TRBJ2-7	TRBV2	CATRGRAFEQYF	TGTGCCACGAGAGGCAGGGCTTTTGAGCAGTACTTC
.	.	TRBJ2-5	TRBV10-3	CAISEGQPAGETQYF	TGTGCCATCAGTGAAGGACAGCCCGCGGGAGAGACCCAGTACTTC